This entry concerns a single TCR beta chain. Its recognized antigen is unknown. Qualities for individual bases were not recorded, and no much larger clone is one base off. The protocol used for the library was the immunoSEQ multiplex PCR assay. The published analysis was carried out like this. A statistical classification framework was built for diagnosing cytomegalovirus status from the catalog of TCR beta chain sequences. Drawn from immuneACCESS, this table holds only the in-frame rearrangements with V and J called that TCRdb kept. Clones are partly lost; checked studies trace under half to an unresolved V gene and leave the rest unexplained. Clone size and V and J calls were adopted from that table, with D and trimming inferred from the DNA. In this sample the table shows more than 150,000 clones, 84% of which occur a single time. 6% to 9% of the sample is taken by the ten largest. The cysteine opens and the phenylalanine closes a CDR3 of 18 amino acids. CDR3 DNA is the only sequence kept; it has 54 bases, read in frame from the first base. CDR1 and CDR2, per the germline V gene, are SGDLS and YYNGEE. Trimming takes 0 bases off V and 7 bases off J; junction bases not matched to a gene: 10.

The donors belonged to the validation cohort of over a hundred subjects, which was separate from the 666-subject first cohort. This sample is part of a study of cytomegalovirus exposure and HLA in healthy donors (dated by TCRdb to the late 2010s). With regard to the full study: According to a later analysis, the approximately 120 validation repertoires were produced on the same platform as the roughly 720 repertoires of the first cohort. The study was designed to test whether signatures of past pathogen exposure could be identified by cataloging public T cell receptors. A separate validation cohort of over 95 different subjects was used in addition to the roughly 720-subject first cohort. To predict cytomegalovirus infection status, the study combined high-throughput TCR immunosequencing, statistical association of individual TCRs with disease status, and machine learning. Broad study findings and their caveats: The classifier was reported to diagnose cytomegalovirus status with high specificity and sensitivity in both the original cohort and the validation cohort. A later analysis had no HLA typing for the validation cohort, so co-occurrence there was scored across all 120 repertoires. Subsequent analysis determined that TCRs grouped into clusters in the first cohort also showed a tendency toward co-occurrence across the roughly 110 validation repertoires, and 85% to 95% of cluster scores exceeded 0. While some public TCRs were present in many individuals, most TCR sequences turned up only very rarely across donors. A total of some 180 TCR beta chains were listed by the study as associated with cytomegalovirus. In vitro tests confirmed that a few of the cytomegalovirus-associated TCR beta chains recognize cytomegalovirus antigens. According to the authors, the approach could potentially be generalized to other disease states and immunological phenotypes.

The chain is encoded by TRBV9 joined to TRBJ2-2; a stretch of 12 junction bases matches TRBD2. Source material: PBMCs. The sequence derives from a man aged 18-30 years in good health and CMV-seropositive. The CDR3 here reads CASSVALAGGPNNGELFF. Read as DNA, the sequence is TGTGCCAGCAGCGTAGCTCTAGCGGGAGGGCCAAATAACGGGGAGCTGTTTTTT. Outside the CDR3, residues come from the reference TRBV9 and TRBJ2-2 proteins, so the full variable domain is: DSGVTQTPKHLITATGQRVTLRCSPRSGDLSVYWYQQSLDQGLQFLIQYYNGEERAKGNILERFSAQQFPDLHSELNLSSLELGDSALYFCASSVALAGGPNNGELFFGEGSRLTVL.